This TCR beta chain stems from a study of identical twins. The donors were all healthy and Caucasian. This clonotype was detected many times. This CDR3 has 13 residues. Between the trimmed V and J ends, which lost 6 bases and 6 bases, there was a span of 15 bases. Using its own MiXCR run on the 5' RACE reads, TCRdb lists one record per CDR3 protein. The table records approximately 220,000 distinct CDR3 sequences, 6% to 9% of them present only once. The same data also went into a second study, on yellow fever vaccine responses in identical twins.

This receptor was identified in a woman aged 18 to 35 in good health. This chain links TRBV12-3 or TRBV12-4 with TRBJ2-7, with a weak D call TRBD1 (6 bases). The sequenced material came from memory (CD45RO+) T cells sorted from blood. The CDR3 is CASSAGVSGEQYF. CDR3 DNA: TGTGCCAGCAGCGCAGGGGTCTCGGGCGAGCAGTACTTC.